This T cell receptor beta chain was identified in a study of naive and memory T cell subsets. Findings of the study overall: Findings for naive and memory subsets could not be checked against ground truth.

Comments on this clonotype: As yet, its antigen is unknown.

Both TRBC1 and TRBC2 were covered by a beta constant-region primer of two equimolar oligonucleotides. TCRdb itself ran the UMI-ligation and nested PCR reads through MiXCR, one entry per CDR3 protein. The sample contains 77,000 or so distinct CDR3 sequences, under 15% of which appear only once. The CDR3 extends over 14 amino acids. Per germline, CDR1 SGHRS and CDR2 YFSETQ. The V end lost 2 bases, the J end lost 5 bases, and 13 bases lay between the germline ends. The source of this sequence is a human donor in good health. Sequenced sample: central memory CD4+ T cells from blood. This rearrangement joins TRBV5-1 to TRBJ1-1, with D tentatively TRBD1 (5 bases). The CDR3 DNA sequence: TGCGCCAGCAGCTTTGGCTTGGGGGGGACTGAAGCTTTCTTT. It specifies CASSFGLGGTEAFF.